This T cell receptor beta chain was retrieved from a study of sequential checkpoint blockade in melanoma. Findings and limits, study-wide: T-cell fraction and clonality followed PD-L1 and CD8+ counts, not mutational load.

The repertoire was sequenced with immunoSEQ multiplex PCR; TCRdb's copy has only in-frame clones and lacks some. The sample includes about 37,000 clones, approximately 30% of them seen just once. Germline CDR1 and CDR2: MNHGY and SAAAGT. This CDR3 comprises 13 residues. The V end lost 10 bases, the J end lost 1 base, and 13 bases lay between the germline ends. The sample's treatment: randomized to nivolumab then ipilimumab (arm A) or the reverse (arm B). This clone was seen more than once but under ten times. Antigen unknown. The origin of this receptor is a human donor with melanoma. The sequencing here drew on tumor tissue (inferred from file names), taken from a patient given nivolumab and ipilimumab in sequence. This chain uses TRBV6-8 with TRBJ1-2; D unresolved. CDR3 bases: TGTGCCATCACGGCAGCGCGTAACTATGGCTACACCTTC. This sequence encodes CAITAARNYGYTF.